Included here is one T cell receptor (beta chain) sequence, with context. V lost 6 bases to trimming and J lost 11 bases; unmatched junction nucleotides: 8. Germline V CDR1 and CDR2: MNHNY, SVGAGI (reference sequence). The CDR3 loop spans 13 amino acids. Clones were read by immunoSEQ multiplex PCR, and TCRdb kept only the in-frame ones, dropping some. The table shows approximately 340,000 clones, with about 73% occurring only once. The data stem from a study of shared clonotypes between healthy human individuals. Sequencing used memory CD4+ T cells sorted from blood. Regarding subset: CD45RA-negative fraction. The sequence was obtained from a man in his thirties or forties in good health. J is TRBJ2-3 and V is TRBV6-6, with TRBD1 identical over 10 bases. The CDR3 is CASSHIGQGEQYF. Written as DNA, the CDR3 is TGTGCCAGCAGCCACATAGGACAGGGGGAGCAGTATTTT.